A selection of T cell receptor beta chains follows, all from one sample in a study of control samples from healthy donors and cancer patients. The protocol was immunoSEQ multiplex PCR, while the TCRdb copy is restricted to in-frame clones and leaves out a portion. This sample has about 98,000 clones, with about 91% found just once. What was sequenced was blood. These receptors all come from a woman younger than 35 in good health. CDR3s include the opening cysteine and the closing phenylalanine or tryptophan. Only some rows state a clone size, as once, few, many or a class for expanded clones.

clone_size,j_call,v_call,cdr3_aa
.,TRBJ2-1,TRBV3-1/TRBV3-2,CASSHDIRGGLYFEQFF
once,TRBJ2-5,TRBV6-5,CASNRQGGRETQYF
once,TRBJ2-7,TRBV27,CANDAGTGSYEQYF
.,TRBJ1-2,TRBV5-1,CASSLAWGGYTF
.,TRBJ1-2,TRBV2,CASSAGGSDGYTF
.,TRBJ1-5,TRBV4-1,CASSQGEGPGQPQHF
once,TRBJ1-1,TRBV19,CASSLSGGFGEAFF
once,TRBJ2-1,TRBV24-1,CATSDTRGSSYNEQFF
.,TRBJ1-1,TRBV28,CASRDPGNTEAFF
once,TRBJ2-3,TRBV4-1,CASSHPRRGDTQYF
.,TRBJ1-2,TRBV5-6,CASSLAGYPYGYTF
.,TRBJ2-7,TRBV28,CASSLSVGEQYF
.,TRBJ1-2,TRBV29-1,CSVESLGLGDSFYGYTF
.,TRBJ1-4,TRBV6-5,CASRQGLKLFF
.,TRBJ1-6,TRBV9,CASSVATGANNSPLHF
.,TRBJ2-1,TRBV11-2,CASSPFFSVGSYNEQFF
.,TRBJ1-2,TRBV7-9,CASSANTGDGYTF
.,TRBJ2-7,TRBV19,CASRELAGQSKQYF
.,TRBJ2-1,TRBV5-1,CASSHRTSGRTMGEQFF
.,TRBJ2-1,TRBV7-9,CASSLESAYNEQFF
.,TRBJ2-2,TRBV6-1,CASSEGTDTGELFF
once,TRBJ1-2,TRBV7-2,CASSLRAERPGYTF
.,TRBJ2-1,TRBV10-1,CASSAQDKGSNEQFF
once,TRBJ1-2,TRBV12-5,CASGFPTGFDGYTF